This T cell receptor (beta chain) was sequenced for a study of T cell repertoires in cytomegalovirus infection. TCRdb reanalysed the reads using MiXCR and keeps one entry per CDR3 protein. The data contain about 220,000 distinct CDR3 sequences, around two fifths of them singletons. A remark on this clonotype: The antigen remains unidentified.

This CDR3 has 12 amino acids. Germline V gene lookup returns CDR1 SNHLY and CDR2 FYNNEI. V shed 6 bases and J shed 3 bases, with 8 bases lying between them. Material: CD8+ T cells from cultured PBMCs, obtained from culture after CMV antigen stimulation. The clonotype originates from a human donor in good health (CMV status not recorded). Some clones in this sample may be carry-over from other donors' samples. The chain links TRBV2 to TRBJ2-5; D remains ambiguous. CDR3 bases: TGTGCCAGCAGACGTGGGAAAGAGACCCAGTACTTC. Its translation is CASRRGKETQYF.